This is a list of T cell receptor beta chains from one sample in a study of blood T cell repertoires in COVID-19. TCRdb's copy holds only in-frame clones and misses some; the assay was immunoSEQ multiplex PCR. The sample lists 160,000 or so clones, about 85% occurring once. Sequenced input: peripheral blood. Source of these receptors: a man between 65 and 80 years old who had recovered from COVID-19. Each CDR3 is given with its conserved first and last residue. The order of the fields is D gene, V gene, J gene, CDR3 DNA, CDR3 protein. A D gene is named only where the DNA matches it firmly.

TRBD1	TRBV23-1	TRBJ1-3	TGCGCCAGTCAGGGACAGGTTGAGGGAAACACCATATATTTT	CASQGQVEGNTIYF
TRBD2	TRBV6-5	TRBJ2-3	TGTGCCAGCAGTCAGCTAGCGGGAGACACAGATACGCAGTATTTT	CASSQLAGDTDTQYF
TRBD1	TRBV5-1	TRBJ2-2	TGCGCCAGCAGCTCGGGACAGGGCGGCGGGGAGCTGTTTTTT	CASSSGQGGGELFF
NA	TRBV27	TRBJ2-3	TGTGCCAGCAGTTCAACCGGTGCCCTTGCAGATACGCAGTATTTT	CASSSTGALADTQYF
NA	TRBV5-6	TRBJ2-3	TGTGCCAGCAGTGAATTACAGGGATCGCAGTATTTT	CASSELQGSQYF
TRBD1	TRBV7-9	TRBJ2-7	TGTGCCAGCAGTCGTAGACAGGGACCATCCTACGAGCAGTACTTC	CASSRRQGPSYEQYF
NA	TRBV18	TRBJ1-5	TGTGCCAGCTCACCTGGCAACAATCAGCCCCAGCATTTT	CASSPGNNQPQHF
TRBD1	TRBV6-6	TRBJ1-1	TGTGCCAGCAGTTACGCCAGGACAGGGAAGGTTGAAGCTTTCTTT	CASSYARTGKVEAFF
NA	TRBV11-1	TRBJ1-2	TGTGCCAGCAGCCCCGGGGAAGGCTACACCTTC	CASSPGEGYTF
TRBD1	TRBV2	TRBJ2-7	TGTGCCAGCAGTGAAACCCGACAGGGTTACCCCTACGAGCAGTACTTC	CASSETRQGYPYEQYF
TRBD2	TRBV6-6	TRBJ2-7	TGTGCCAGCAGTCTACTTGCGGGAGGTACAAACGAGCAGTACTTC	CASSLLAGGTNEQYF
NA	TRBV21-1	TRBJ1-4	TGTGCCAGCAGCAAAGACGGGGGTAATGAAAAACTGTTTTTT	CASSKDGGNEKLFF
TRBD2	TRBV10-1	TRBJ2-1	TGCGCCAGCAGTGAGTCGTTGGTAGCGGGACGAACAATGAATGAGCAGTTCTTC	CASSESLVAGRTMNEQFF
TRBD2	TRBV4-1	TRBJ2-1	TGCGCCAGCAGCCAAGATCAGCCAGCGGGAGCGTACAATGAGCAGTTCTTC	CASSQDQPAGAYNEQFF
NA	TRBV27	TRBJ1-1	TGTGCCAGCAGTTTAACAGGCATCAACACTGAAGCTTTCTTT	CASSLTGINTEAFF
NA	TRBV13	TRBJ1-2	TGTGCCAGCAGCTTGGCAGGCAACTATGGCTACACCTTC	CASSLAGNYGYTF
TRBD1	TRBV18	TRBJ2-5	TGTGCCAGCTCACCGAGTGGGGACAGGGATATCCAAGAGACCCAGTACTTC	CASSPSGDRDIQETQYF